These T cell receptor beta chains were read from a single sample in a study of OX40 agonist ivuxolimab in advanced cancers. Method: immunoSEQ multiplex PCR; TCRdb's copy keeps in-frame clones and lacks some. The table records more than 75,000 clones, 80% to 90% of them present only once. Here the sequenced sample was CD4+ or CD8+ T cells sorted from blood, taken in a trial of the OX40 agonist ivuxolimab. These receptors came from an adult with an advanced solid tumor such as melanoma, head and neck, liver or kidney cancer. The CDR3 runs from the conserved cysteine through the conserved F or W. D genes are given only for firm matches. The size field is filled for only some rows; it gives once, few, many or a size class.

clone_size: NA; v_call: TRBV7-8; d_call: TRBD1; j_call: TRBJ1-1; cdr3_nt: TGTGCCAGCAGCTCCAGGGGGGGGCCCACCAACACTGAAGCTTTCTTT; cdr3_aa: CASSSRGGPTNTEAFF
clone_size: few; v_call: TRBV5-1; d_call: NA; j_call: TRBJ1-2; cdr3_nt: TGCGCCAGCAGCTTGGAGGCTAACTATGGCTACACCTTC; cdr3_aa: CASSLEANYGYTF
clone_size: NA; v_call: TRBV6-1; d_call: TRBD2; j_call: TRBJ2-5; cdr3_nt: TGTGCCAGTTTCCATGGCGGGAGGGGGGAAGAGACCCAGTACTTC; cdr3_aa: CASFHGGRGEETQYF
clone_size: NA; v_call: TRBV14; d_call: NA; j_call: TRBJ2-1; cdr3_nt: TGTGCCAGCAGCCCCCCAGGACCTTCTCGGTATGAGCAGTTCTTC; cdr3_aa: CASSPPGPSRYEQFF
clone_size: NA; v_call: TRBV18; d_call: NA; j_call: TRBJ2-1; cdr3_nt: TGTGCCAGCTCACCCCGGGACACCTCGGGAGAGCAGTTCTTC; cdr3_aa: CASSPRDTSGEQFF
clone_size: NA; v_call: TRBV4-1; d_call: TRBD1; j_call: TRBJ2-3; cdr3_nt: TGCGCCAGCAGCCAGTGGACAGGAAACCCCACAGATACGCAGTATTTT; cdr3_aa: CASSQWTGNPTDTQYF
clone_size: once; v_call: TRBV4-2; d_call: TRBD1; j_call: TRBJ1-1; cdr3_nt: TGTGCCAGCAGCCCATTTCCGGCGGGTCCGGGACAGACCAACACTGAAGCTTTCTTT; cdr3_aa: CASSPFPAGPGQTNTEAFF
clone_size: few; v_call: TRBV6-1; d_call: NA; j_call: TRBJ1-5; cdr3_nt: TGTGCCAGCAGCGACTCGGGCAATCAGCCCCAGCATTTT; cdr3_aa: CASSDSGNQPQHF
clone_size: NA; v_call: TRBV5-1; d_call: NA; j_call: TRBJ2-3; cdr3_nt: TGCGCCAGCAGCATCCACGTCGGGACTTCAGGTAGCACAGATACGCAGTATTTT; cdr3_aa: CASSIHVGTSGSTDTQYF
clone_size: NA; v_call: TRBV5-1; d_call: TRBD1; j_call: TRBJ1-1; cdr3_nt: TGCGCCAGCAGCTTGGACCCCAGGGGGGCGAACACTGAAGCTTTCTTT; cdr3_aa: CASSLDPRGANTEAFF
clone_size: NA; v_call: TRBV2; d_call: NA; j_call: TRBJ1-1; cdr3_nt: TGTGCCAGCAGTGCGAGAGTTGGGCAGAACACTGAAGCTTTCTTT; cdr3_aa: CASSARVGQNTEAFF
clone_size: NA; v_call: TRBV25-1; d_call: TRBD2; j_call: TRBJ2-5; cdr3_nt: TGTGCCAGCAGTGAACCTAGCGGGAGAGGTCAAGAGACCCAGTACTTC; cdr3_aa: CASSEPSGRGQETQYF
clone_size: NA; v_call: TRBV5-1; d_call: TRBD2; j_call: TRBJ2-3; cdr3_nt: TGCGCCAGCAGCTGGGATGCCCCTACTGCGGGAGGTGTTACAGATACGCAGTATTTT; cdr3_aa: CASSWDAPTAGGVTDTQYF
clone_size: NA; v_call: TRBV6-5; d_call: NA; j_call: TRBJ2-5; cdr3_nt: TGTGCCAGCAGTGGGACTTCCTGGGGAGAGACCCAGTACTTC; cdr3_aa: CASSGTSWGETQYF
clone_size: once; v_call: TRBV19; d_call: NA; j_call: TRBJ1-2; cdr3_nt: TGTGCCTCGGGCCTTACTGGCGGCTATGGCTACACCTTC; cdr3_aa: CASGLTGGYGYTF
clone_size: NA; v_call: TRBV30; d_call: TRBD2; j_call: TRBJ2-1; cdr3_nt: TGTGCCTGGAGTGTAGGGCTAGCGGGGCGCGATGAGCAGTTCTTC; cdr3_aa: CAWSVGLAGRDEQFF
clone_size: once; v_call: TRBV4-3; d_call: NA; j_call: TRBJ2-3; cdr3_nt: TGCGCCAGCAGCCAAGATAGGCGGGACGGATTTAAGGCTAGCACAGATACGCAGTATTTT; cdr3_aa: CASSQDRRDGFKASTDTQYF
clone_size: NA; v_call: TRBV28; d_call: TRBD1; j_call: TRBJ1-5; cdr3_nt: TGTGCCAGCAGCCCGGGACAGGCGATTTATAGCAATCAGCCCCAGCATTTT; cdr3_aa: CASSPGQAIYSNQPQHF
clone_size: NA; v_call: TRBV7-3; d_call: TRBD2; j_call: TRBJ2-2; cdr3_nt: TGTGCCAGCAGCCTGCTAGCGGGAGAAGTAGGCGGGGAGCTGTTTTTT; cdr3_aa: CASSLLAGEVGGELFF
clone_size: once; v_call: TRBV27; d_call: NA; j_call: TRBJ2-5; cdr3_nt: TGTGCCAGCAGTTTATGGGCAAAACAAGAGACCCAGTACTTC; cdr3_aa: CASSLWAKQETQYF
clone_size: once; v_call: TRBV10-1; d_call: NA; j_call: TRBJ2-5; cdr3_nt: TGCGCCAGCAGTGAGTCGATAGCCCAAGAGACCCAGTACTTC; cdr3_aa: CASSESIAQETQYF
clone_size: NA; v_call: TRBV30; d_call: NA; j_call: TRBJ2-5; cdr3_nt: TGTGCCTGGAGTCAGACGGACAATCAAGAGACCCAGTACTTC; cdr3_aa: CAWSQTDNQETQYF
clone_size: NA; v_call: TRBV28; d_call: NA; j_call: TRBJ1-5; cdr3_nt: TGTGCCAGCAGTTTCCGCGTACAGGGCCCTCCTCAGCCCCAGCATTTT; cdr3_aa: CASSFRVQGPPQPQHF
clone_size: once; v_call: TRBV19; d_call: NA; j_call: TRBJ1-3; cdr3_nt: TGTGCCAGTAGTATGAACAGGGTTGCTGGAAACACCATATATTTT; cdr3_aa: CASSMNRVAGNTIYF
clone_size: NA; v_call: TRBV6-1; d_call: NA; j_call: TRBJ1-5; cdr3_nt: TGTGCCAGCAGTCCCCTGCCCACTGAAGCGGCGCCCCAGCATTTT; cdr3_aa: CASSPLPTEAAPQHF
clone_size: NA; v_call: TRBV7-9; d_call: NA; j_call: TRBJ1-1; cdr3_nt: TGTGCCAGCAGCTTATCCGGCAGTAACACTGAAGCTTTCTTT; cdr3_aa: CASSLSGSNTEAFF
clone_size: once; v_call: TRBV15; d_call: NA; j_call: TRBJ1-5; cdr3_nt: TGTGCCACCAGCTCAGCACAGGGTTTCATTAGCAATCAGCCCCAGCATTTT; cdr3_aa: CATSSAQGFISNQPQHF
clone_size: few; v_call: TRBV29-1; d_call: TRBD2; j_call: TRBJ2-7; cdr3_nt: TGCAGCGTTGAAGGAGAGGCGGGAGGTGACGAGCAGTACTTC; cdr3_aa: CSVEGEAGGDEQYF
clone_size: NA; v_call: TRBV28; d_call: NA; j_call: TRBJ1-2; cdr3_nt: TGTGCCAGCAGGTCTACGACAGAGCGTGGCTACACCTTC; cdr3_aa: CASRSTTERGYTF
clone_size: NA; v_call: TRBV7-2; d_call: NA; j_call: TRBJ2-1; cdr3_nt: TGTGCCAGCAGGGTTCGACTAGAAAGGCAAGAGCAGTTCTTC; cdr3_aa: CASRVRLERQEQFF
clone_size: NA; v_call: TRBV18; d_call: TRBD2; j_call: TRBJ2-2; cdr3_nt: TGTGCCAGCTCACCACAAGGGACTAACCAGAACACCGGGGAGCTGTTTTTT; cdr3_aa: CASSPQGTNQNTGELFF
clone_size: NA; v_call: TRBV18; d_call: TRBD1; j_call: TRBJ2-1; cdr3_nt: TGTGCCAGCTCATTCCTACAGGGGGGAAGAAGAAATGAGCAGTTCTTC; cdr3_aa: CASSFLQGGRRNEQFF
clone_size: few; v_call: TRBV10-3; d_call: NA; j_call: TRBJ1-4; cdr3_nt: TGTGCCATCAGAATTAATGAAAAACTGTTTTTT; cdr3_aa: CAIRINEKLFF
clone_size: NA; v_call: TRBV19; d_call: NA; j_call: TRBJ2-3; cdr3_nt: TGTGCCTCCGTAGAGGGGGAAGCAGATACGCAGTATTTT; cdr3_aa: CASVEGEADTQYF
clone_size: NA; v_call: TRBV2; d_call: NA; j_call: TRBJ1-2; cdr3_nt: TGTGCCAGCAGTGTCAGGGTTAAGGGAGGCTACACCTTC; cdr3_aa: CASSVRVKGGYTF
clone_size: NA; v_call: TRBV27; d_call: TRBD1; j_call: TRBJ1-1; cdr3_nt: TGTGCCAGCAGCCTGGAACCAGGGGGCGGCTCGGCTTTCTTT; cdr3_aa: CASSLEPGGGSAFF
clone_size: NA; v_call: TRBV2; d_call: TRBD1; j_call: TRBJ2-7; cdr3_nt: TGTGCCAGCAGCGAATTACCCGACAGGGTCGAGCAGTACTTC; cdr3_aa: CASSELPDRVEQYF
clone_size: NA; v_call: TRBV4-3; d_call: TRBD2; j_call: TRBJ2-4; cdr3_nt: TGCGCCAGCGAAGCGCGGGAGGGCCTGGGCATTCAGTACTTC; cdr3_aa: CASEAREGLGIQYF
clone_size: NA; v_call: TRBV7-2; d_call: NA; j_call: TRBJ1-5; cdr3_nt: TGTGCCAGCAGCCTGCCCTATAGCAATCAGCCCCAGCATTTT; cdr3_aa: CASSLPYSNQPQHF
clone_size: NA; v_call: TRBV11-1; d_call: NA; j_call: TRBJ2-2; cdr3_nt: TGTGCCAGCAGCTTAGGTGATAGGGCCACCGGGGAGCTGTTTTTT; cdr3_aa: CASSLGDRATGELFF
clone_size: NA; v_call: TRBV6-1; d_call: NA; j_call: TRBJ1-5; cdr3_nt: TGTGCCAGCAGTGAGCAGGGGTCAAGTCAGCCCCAGCATTTT; cdr3_aa: CASSEQGSSQPQHF
clone_size: NA; v_call: TRBV29-1; d_call: TRBD2; j_call: TRBJ2-3; cdr3_nt: TGCAGCGCTGGAGGACTAGCGGGAACAGATACGCAGTATTTT; cdr3_aa: CSAGGLAGTDTQYF
clone_size: NA; v_call: TRBV5-1; d_call: NA; j_call: TRBJ2-5; cdr3_nt: TGCGCCAGCAGCTTGGCCGGCAGCCAAGAGACCCAGTACTTC; cdr3_aa: CASSLAGSQETQYF
clone_size: once; v_call: TRBV10-3; d_call: NA; j_call: TRBJ2-7; cdr3_nt: TGTGCCATTTCTGGGCAGGGAATGGCCTACGAGCAGTACTTC; cdr3_aa: CAISGQGMAYEQYF
clone_size: NA; v_call: TRBV5-6; d_call: NA; j_call: TRBJ1-3; cdr3_nt: TGTGCCAGCAGCTTGAGGAGGGGGATCACCATATATTTT; cdr3_aa: CASSLRRGITIYF
clone_size: NA; v_call: TRBV7-2; d_call: TRBD1; j_call: TRBJ1-5; cdr3_nt: TGTGCCAGCAGCTCCCCTCTTGGGACAGGGTATCAGCCCCAGCATTTT; cdr3_aa: CASSSPLGTGYQPQHF
clone_size: NA; v_call: TRBV4-2; d_call: TRBD2; j_call: TRBJ2-1; cdr3_nt: TGTGCCAGCAGCCAAGATCTGAGGACTAGCGGGAGCAATGAGCAGTTCTTC; cdr3_aa: CASSQDLRTSGSNEQFF
clone_size: NA; v_call: TRBV11-3; d_call: NA; j_call: TRBJ1-1; cdr3_nt: TGTGCCAGCAGCCAGCGCTCGGGGATCGGGAACACTGAAGCTTTCTTT; cdr3_aa: CASSQRSGIGNTEAFF
clone_size: NA; v_call: TRBV12-5; d_call: NA; j_call: TRBJ1-1; cdr3_nt: TGTGCTAGTGGCTGGGGGGAAGGCTACACTGAAGCTTTCTTT; cdr3_aa: CASGWGEGYTEAFF
clone_size: NA; v_call: TRBV6-6; d_call: TRBD1; j_call: TRBJ1-5; cdr3_nt: TGTGCCAGCGCCGAGGGGGGACAGGGGTCCCATCAGCCCCAGCATTTT; cdr3_aa: CASAEGGQGSHQPQHF
clone_size: NA; v_call: TRBV7-2; d_call: NA; j_call: TRBJ1-5; cdr3_nt: TGTGCCAGCAGCTTAGGCAGGGGCAATCAGCCCCAGCATTTT; cdr3_aa: CASSLGRGNQPQHF
clone_size: NA; v_call: TRBV9; d_call: TRBD2; j_call: TRBJ2-5; cdr3_nt: TGTGCCAGCAGCGTAGGGACTAGCGGAGGTCAAGAGACCCAGTACTTC; cdr3_aa: CASSVGTSGGQETQYF
clone_size: NA; v_call: TRBV19; d_call: NA; j_call: TRBJ2-1; cdr3_nt: TGTGCCAGTAGCCAACCCGAGCATGGTTTAGTCCAGTTCTTC; cdr3_aa: CASSQPEHGLVQFF